The next 8 T cell receptor beta chains were all read from a single sample in a study of patients and donors after allogeneic stem cell transplantation. TCRdb re-derived calls from the RT-PCR reads in MiXCR, one entry per CDR3 protein. The table shows roughly 230,000 distinct CDR3 sequences, with over 12% occurring only once. Sample: blood, either unsorted or a sorted T cell fraction (not recorded which). Receptors were obtained from a human donor who was either an allogeneic HSCT recipient or a stem cell or donor lymphocyte infusion donor (not recorded which). It is not recorded whose cells these are; they may come from a transplant donor.

This clonotype has ten or more counts. V is TRBV7-8 and J is TRBJ1-6; 9 nucleotides agree with TRBD1. V lost 4 bases to trimming and J lost 9 bases; unmatched junction nucleotides: 10. The germline gives CDR1 SGHVS, CDR2 FQNEAQ. There are 16 residues in the CDR3. The CDR3 here is CASSSGGGTGFSPLHF. Here the CDR3 DNA reads TGTGCCAGCAGCTCCGGCGGGGGGACAGGGTTTTCACCCCTCCACTTT.

The J gene is TRBJ2-1, the V gene TRBV3-1; D gene ambiguous. The V end lost 1 base, the J end lost 2 bases, and 9 bases lay between the germline ends. The germline CDR1 and CDR2 sequences are LGHDT and YNNKEL (reference sequence). CDR3 size: 15 residues. The CDR3, as DNA: TGTGCCAGCAGCCAAGCCCCCAACGCCTACAATGAGCAGTTCTTC. It codes for CASSQAPNAYNEQFF.

The chain joins TRBV12-3 or TRBV12-4 to TRBJ1-1; TRBD1 agrees at 8 bases. The CDR3 loop spans 15 amino acids. With 5 bases clipped from V and 1 base from J, the junction kept 6 bases outside the gene matches. CDR3 coding DNA: TGTGCCAGCAGTAGAAAGACAGGGGCGAACACTGAAGCTTTCTTT. This translates into CASSRKTGANTEAFF.

The chain joins TRBV7-9 to TRBJ2-5; 8 positions match TRBD2. The CDR3 has 13 residues. V gave up 5 bases and J gave up 9 bases; unmatched junction bases: 8. The germline gives CDR1 SEHNR, CDR2 FQNEAQ (reference sequence). The CDR3 DNA reads TGTGCCAGCAGCCGGTCAGAAGCGGGGGCCCAGTACTTC. It yields the protein CASSRSEAGAQYF.

This clonotype was detected ten times or more. The chain uses TRBV11-2 and TRBJ2-2; 9 positions agree with TRBD2. Germline assignment: CDR1 SGHAT and CDR2 FQNNGV. J lost 4 bases, V lost 5 bases, and 5 bases had no gene match. The CDR3 spans 15 residues. CDR3 protein: CASSPRGGVTGELFF. The CDR3 DNA reads as TGTGCCAGCAGCCCGCGGGGGGGCGTCACCGGGGAGCTGTTTTTT.

This clonotype turned up a few times. J is TRBJ1-1 and V is TRBV5-6; D might be TRBD1 (6 bases). With 2 bases removed from V and 2 bases from J, the gap between germline ends came to 13 bases. This CDR3 contains 15 residues. Per germline, CDR1 SGHDT and CDR2 YYEEEE. This CDR3 reads CASSFFTGLNTEAFF. The CDR3 DNA sequence: TGTGCCAGCAGCTTCTTCACAGGGCTCAACACTGAAGCTTTCTTT.

This clonotype was recorded at least ten times. The rearrangement joins TRBV5-1 to TRBJ2-1, with 10 positions matching TRBD1. This CDR3 has 12 residues. CDR1 is SGHRS, CDR2 YFSETQ, per germline. V was clipped by 3 bases and J by 14 bases; unmatched bases: 5. The CDR3 here is CASSSPTGGKFF. CDR3 nucleotide sequence: TGCGCCAGCAGCTCCCCGACAGGGGGCAAGTTCTTC.

This clonotype was detected ten times or more. The chain uses TRBV25-1 and TRBJ1-5; D ambiguous. V lost 4 bases and J lost 0, with 7 bases in between. The CDR3 has 14 residues. The germline V gene encodes CDR1 MGHDK and CDR2 SYGVNS. The CDR3 DNA follows: TGTGCCAGCAGTGGTCTGTATAGCAATCAGCCCCAGCATTTT. Protein product: CASSGLYSNQPQHF.